This T cell receptor (beta chain) was obtained from a study of OX40 agonist ivuxolimab in advanced cancers. About the research overall: Patients were treated with ivuxolimab, an agonistic anti-OX40 (CD134) antibody.

Looked up from germline, CDR1 is MNHEY and CDR2 is SMNVEV (reference sequence). With 3 bases removed from V and 0 bases from J, the gap between germline ends came to 12 bases. The CDR3 has 15 residues. Study-wide points: Certain nonresponders additionally had low normalized T-cell clonal expansion. What antigens the expanded peripheral T cells recognized was never established.

Data came from immunoSEQ multiplex PCR; TCRdb stores just in-frame clones and leaves some out. Of tens of thousands of clones listed, 70% to 90% were seen once; the top ten hold approximately 12%. To note about this clone: Its antigen remains unknown.

This TCR was sampled from an adult with an advanced solid tumor such as melanoma, head and neck, liver or kidney cancer. Here the sequenced sample was CD4+ or CD8+ T cells sorted from blood, taken in a trial of the OX40 agonist ivuxolimab. The rearrangement links TRBV27 to TRBJ2-7, with D tentatively TRBD1 (5 bases). DNA for the CDR3: TGTGCCAGCAGTTTCGGGCAGGGCTTCTCCTACGAGCAGTACTTC. It encodes CASSFGQGFSYEQYF.